A selection of T cell receptor beta chains follows, all from one sample in a study of blood T cell repertoires in COVID-19. Profiling relied on immunoSEQ multiplex PCR, and the TCRdb table lists in-frame clones only, not all of them. In the table there are under 200,000 clones, about 85% of which are singletons. The sequenced material came from peripheral blood. These receptors were taken from a man in his 70s who had recovered from COVID-19. Each CDR3 is given with its conserved first and last residue. The D gene is left open where the match is weak. Rows may omit the clone size; those that give it use once, few, many or a size class.

v_gene,j_gene,d_gene,abundance,len,CDR3nt,CDR3aa
TRBV19,TRBJ1-4,TRBD1,.,16,TGTGCCAGTACAGGTTCGGGACAGGGCATTAATGAAAAACTGTTTTTT,CASTGSGQGINEKLFF
TRBV19,TRBJ2-2,.,.,14,TGTGCCAGTAGTATTAGCGTGAACACCGGGGAGCTGTTTTTT,CASSISVNTGELFF
TRBV5-8,TRBJ1-5,.,.,15,TGTGCCAGCAGCCCTATAAAGAGCGGCAATCAGCCCCAGCATTTT,CASSPIKSGNQPQHF
TRBV7-9,TRBJ2-1,.,.,14,TGTGCCAGCAGACCTGAAGACAGATACAATGAGCAGTTCTTC,CASRPEDRYNEQFF
TRBV20-1,TRBJ1-2,TRBD1,.,11,TGCAGAGCCCGGACAGGGGGACGGGGCACCTTC,CRARTGGRGTF
TRBV5-6,TRBJ2-6,.,.,18,TGTGCCAGCAGCTTGGTAGTGCAGGGCCCGACTGGGGCCAACGTCCTGACTTTC,CASSLVVQGPTGANVLTF
TRBV30,TRBJ2-2,.,.,13,TGTGCCTGGACACCCACGCGAGGAGGGGAGCTGTTTTTT,CAWTPTRGGELFF
TRBV3-1/TRBV3-2,TRBJ1-2,.,once,14,TGTGCCAGCAGCCAAGAGCGGGGGAACTATGGCTACACCTTC,CASSQERGNYGYTF
TRBV28,TRBJ1-2,.,.,13,TGTGCCAGCAGCCCCTCCTATAGAGATGGCTACACCTTC,CASSPSYRDGYTF
TRBV6-1,TRBJ2-3,.,once,13,TGTGCCAGCAGTGAAGCTGAAGGGGGTACGCAGTATTTT,CASSEAEGGTQYF
TRBV6-5,TRBJ2-2,.,.,15,TGTGCCAGCAGCTATAGCGGAAGGAACACCGGGGAGCTGTTTTTT,CASSYSGRNTGELFF